One sample yielded the 20 T cell receptor beta chains listed below, sequenced in a study of CXCR3-negative and CXCR3-positive naive CD8 T cells. Researchers prepared the TRB cDNA libraries using 5' RACE with UMI labels. TCRdb re-called the 5' RACE reads; every CDR3 protein appears as one record, without DNA. The sample includes around 160,000 distinct CDR3 sequences. The antigens for these receptors are not known. Study observations and caveats: CXCR3-positive naive cells had more hydrophobic TRB CDR3s than CXCR3-negative naive cells.

Sequencing was done on a sample of naive CXCR3+ CD8+ T cells from blood. As to subset: CD45RO-CCR7+CD27+CD95- naive CD8+ T cells expressing CXCR3 (TNR3+). The receptors here all came from a human donor in good health. Some clones in this sample may be carry-over from other donors' samples.

The CDR3 protein is CASSPRRLGQLEKLFF. This chain links TRBV18 with TRBJ1-4; the D gene TCRdb calls, TRBD1, cannot be checked with no DNA. CDR1 and CDR2 (germline): KGHSH, LQKENI. The CDR3 sequence is 16 residues long.

V usage is TRBV19 and J usage is TRBJ2-1; TCRdb names TRBD1, which stays unverified in the absence of DNA. The germline V gene has CDR1 LNHDA and CDR2 SQIVND (reference sequence). The CDR3 has 13 residues. This CDR3 is CASKGTPRVEQFF.

The CDR3: CASRPRDDYEQYF. V gene TRBV5-6 combines with J gene TRBJ2-7; TCRdb calls TRBD1, which cannot be checked without DNA. The CDR3 covers 13 residues. CDR1 SGHDT and CDR2 YYEEEE come from the germline V gene.

The chain is built from TRBV4-3 and TRBJ2-1; TCRdb indicates TRBD1, and absent DNA this call remains unverified. The CDR3 has 15 residues. The germline CDR1 and CDR2 sequences are LGHNA and YSLEER. The CDR3 protein is CASTIGQGSYNEQFF.

The V and J genes are TRBV29-1 and TRBJ2-3. Germline CDR1 reads SQVTM; CDR2 reads ANQGSEA. The length of the CDR3 is 13 residues. The CDR3 is CSVARGVTDTQYF.

This chain connects TRBV23-1 to TRBJ1-1. TRBV23-1 belongs to the ORF category, with a function that is uncertain. The CDR3 is 14 amino acids. CDR3 region: CASSHRLLNTEAFF.

The chain links TRBV27 to TRBJ2-3; TCRdb returns TRBD1, unconfirmable since there is no DNA. Germline CDR1 MNHEY, CDR2 SMNVEV (reference sequence). This CDR3 is 15 amino acids long. CDR3: CASSSPGLAADTQYF.

The chain employs TRBV7-2 and TRBJ2-7; no DNA is available, so the TRBD2 call from TCRdb remains unchecked. Germline V gene sequence: CDR1 SGHTA, CDR2 FQGNSA. This CDR3 is 13 amino acids long. CDR3 amino acids: CASSWGEPYEQYF.

The chain joins TRBV9 to TRBJ2-7. The CDR3 sequence is 15 residues long. From germline, CDR1 is SGDLS and CDR2 YYNGEE. This chain's CDR3 is CASSVGYRTSHEQYF.

This chain links TRBV20-1 with TRBJ2-1; TCRdb selects TRBD1, and the lack of DNA leaves this call unchecked. The length of the CDR3 is 11 residues. Germline lookup yields CDR1 DFQATT and CDR2 SNEGSKA (reference sequence). This chain's CDR3 is CSAKQVSEQFF.

The chain recombines TRBV21-1 with TRBJ2-2; no DNA is available, so the TRBD2 call from TCRdb remains unchecked. TRBV21-1 is labeled a pseudogene. The CDR3 covers 16 residues. The chain's CDR3 is CASSAAEGLETGELFF.

The CDR3 is CASRFQGLDQPQHF. The chain combines TRBV6-5 with TRBJ1-5. In germline, CDR1 is MNHEY, CDR2 SVGAGI. CDR3 length: 14 amino acids.

J is TRBJ1-1 and V is TRBV15; TCRdb's assignment of TRBD1 cannot be checked, as there is no DNA. The CDR3 contains 16 residues. The germline V gene encodes CDR1 LNHNV and CDR2 YYDKDF (reference sequence). CDR3 sequence reads: CATSREFEGVNTEAFF.

The J gene is TRBJ2-2, the V gene TRBV9; TCRdb picks TRBD2, but there is no DNA to check that call. Per germline, CDR1 SGDLS and CDR2 YYNGEE. The CDR3 consists of 15 residues. CDR3 sequence: CASTGTSGNTGELFF. Together with reference TRBV9 and TRBJ2-2, the CDR3 gives the full variable domain: DSGVTQTPKHLITATGQRVTLRCSPRSGDLSVYWYQQSLDQGLQFLIQYYNGEERAKGNILERFSAQQFPDLHSELNLSSLELGDSALYFCASTGTSGNTGELFFGEGSRLTVL.

The rearrangement joins TRBV3-1 to TRBJ2-7; TCRdb calls TRBD2, which cannot be checked without DNA. Germline loops: CDR1 LGHDT, CDR2 YNNKEL (reference sequence). The CDR3 is made up of 16 amino acids. CDR3 region: CASSQDTSYPPYEQYF.

This chain joins TRBV21-1 and TRBJ2-7; TCRdb's D gene call, TRBD2, goes unchecked for lack of DNA. TRBV21-1 is termed a pseudogene. This CDR3 region has 16 residues. CDR3 loop: CASSKLTSGGGNEQYF.

V gene TRBV20-1 combines with J gene TRBJ2-1; with no DNA, the TCRdb D assignment of TRBD2 cannot be verified. The CDR3 extends over 15 amino acids. CDR1 is DFQATT and CDR2 is SNEGSKA in the germline V gene (reference sequence). The CDR3 loop reads CSASLTSGSVNEQFF.

This chain joins TRBV14 and TRBJ2-5; no DNA is available, so the TRBD1 call from TCRdb remains unchecked. The CDR3 is 16 amino acids. The germline V gene has CDR1 SGHDN and CDR2 FVKESK. The CDR3 protein is CASSQGGQGYQETQNF.

The CDR3 region is CASSLDRQGLAKNIQYF. The chain joins TRBV7-8 to TRBJ2-4. Germline CDR1 SGHVS, CDR2 FQNEAQ. CDR3 length: 17 residues. The variable domain in full, completed from reference TRBV7-8 and TRBJ2-4, reads GAGVSQSPRYKVAKRGQDVALRCDPISGHVSLFWYQQALGQGPEFLTYFQNEAQLDKSGLPSDRFFAERPEGSVSTLKIQRTQQEDSAVYLCASSLDRQGLAKNIQYFGAGTRLSVL.

This chain links TRBV6-6 with TRBJ1-1; the TCRdb call, TRBD1, lacks DNA for checking. The CDR3 is 16 residues long. Per germline, CDR1 MNHNY and CDR2 SVGAGI (reference sequence). The CDR3 sequence is CASRHWDRGSSTEAFF.